The 16 T cell receptor beta chains listed next were all sequenced from one sample in a study of T cell responses to AZD1222 COVID-19 vaccine. Assay: immunoSEQ multiplex PCR; the TCRdb copy retains only in-frame clones and omits some. The data contain more than 250,000 clones, over 90% of them singletons. The sequencing used peripheral blood, collected on day 0 of AZD1222 vaccination. All receptors derive from an adult in good health.

This clone was seen once. The rearrangement links TRBV7-2 to TRBJ2-7; 8 positions agree with TRBD1. With V trimmed by 5 bases and J by 2 bases, 8 bases remained unmatched. Germline CDR1 and CDR2: SGHTA and FQGNSA. This CDR3 is built from 15 residues. CDR3 residues: CASSLTGQAPYEQYF. For the CDR3, the DNA is TGTGCCAGCAGCCTGACGGGACAGGCACCCTACGAGCAGTACTTC.

A remark on this clone: Other DNA variants within this sample encode the same CDR3. The V gene is TRBV28, the J gene TRBJ1-2; D is possibly TRBD1 (5 bases). Germline CDR1 is MDHEN and CDR2 is SYDVKM. This CDR3 contains 12 residues. V shed 6 bases and J shed 4 bases, with 9 bases lying between them. In nucleotides, the CDR3 is TGTGCCAGCAGACTTGGGGGCTATGGCTACACCTTC. As protein: CASRLGGYGYTF.

The chain uses TRBV7-9 and TRBJ2-3; 9 nucleotides align to TRBD2. The germline CDR1 and CDR2 sequences are SEHNR and FQNEAQ (reference sequence). CDR3 length: 14 amino acids. Trimming at V came to 5 bases and at J to 2 bases, leaving 2 bases not matched to a gene. The CDR3 DNA follows: TGTGCCAGCAGCAAGCGGGGGGCCACAGATACGCAGTATTTT. This encodes CASSKRGATDTQYF. Based on the CDR3 plus reference TRBV7-9 and TRBJ2-3, the full variable domain is DTGVSQNPRHKITKRGQNVTFRCDPISEHNRLYWYRQTLGQGPEFLTYFQNEAQLEKSRLLSDRFSAERPKGSFSTLEIQRTEQGDSAMYLCASSKRGATDTQYFGPGTRLTVL.

The chain carries TRBV28 and TRBJ1-5, with 7 positions matching TRBD1. This CDR3 comprises 14 residues. Germline V lookup: CDR1 MDHEN, CDR2 SYDVKM. V shed 6 bases, J shed 2 bases, and the junction held 4 bases outside the gene matches. The chain's CDR3 is CASRSTGGNQPQHF. DNA for the CDR3: TGTGCCAGCAGGTCTACAGGGGGCAATCAGCCCCAGCATTTT. Variable domain in full (rest from reference TRBV28 and TRBJ1-5): DVKVTQSSRYLVKRTGEKVFLECVQDMDHENMFWYRQDPGLGLRLIYFSYDVKMKEKGDIPEGYSVSREKKERFSLILESASTNQTSMYLCASRSTGGNQPQHFGDGTRLSIL.

The V call is TRBV12-5, the J call TRBJ2-5; 7 bases fit TRBD2. The germline V gene has CDR1 LGHNT and CDR2 FRNRAP. Trimming removed 0 bases from V and 2 bases from J; junction bases left unmatched: 6. This CDR3 is 16 amino acids long. CDR3 nucleotides: TGTGCTAGTGGTTTGGTAGGGGCGGGGGAACAAGAGACCCAGTACTTC. This sequence encodes CASGLVGAGEQETQYF. Full variable domain (remainder filled in from reference TRBV12-5 and TRBJ2-5): DARVTQTPRHKVTEMGQEVTMRCQPILGHNTVFWYRQTMMQGLELLAYFRNRAPLDDSGMPKDRFSAEMPDATLATLKIQPSEPRDSAVYFCASGLVGAGEQETQYFGPGTRLLVL.

This chain connects TRBV6-5 to TRBJ1-1; unclear D gene. Germline-derived CDR1 and CDR2 are MNHEY and SVGAGI. The CDR3 length is 14 residues. The ends were cut back, 5 bases at V and 4 bases at J, with 14 bases in the middle. The CDR3 region is CASSRVLGATEAFF. CDR3 sequence (DNA): TGTGCCAGCAGTCGCGTCCTTGGTGCCACTGAAGCTTTCTTT.

J is TRBJ1-1 and V is TRBV3-1 (or the pseudogene TRBV3-2); D is possibly TRBD1 (5 bases). Germline V lookup: CDR1 LGHDT, CDR2 YNNKEL (reference sequence). CDR3 length: 14 amino acids. V dropped 3 bases and J dropped 5 bases, with 13 bases sitting between them. CDR3 DNA sequence: TGTGCCAGCAGCCAGCCAGGGATGTGGACTGAAGCTTTCTTT. Translation: CASSQPGMWTEAFF.

This clone was counted a single time. V gene TRBV5-8 combines with J gene TRBJ2-7; D is ambiguous. CDR1 is SGHTS, CDR2 YDEGEE, per germline. This CDR3 region has 13 residues. Trimming cost V 6 bases and J 5 bases, with 15 bases left between them. The chain's CDR3 is CASTFGLGDEQYF. The CDR3 DNA reads as TGTGCCAGCACCTTTGGGCTAGGAGACGAGCAGTACTTC.

As regards this clone: Other DNA sequences in this specimen translate into the identical CDR3. The chain has TRBV10-3 and TRBJ1-4, with a possible D match to TRBD1 (5 bases). The length of the CDR3 is 15 residues. The germline CDR1 and CDR2 sequences are ENHRY and SYGVKD. V was clipped by 0 bases and J by 4 bases, with 9 bases between them. CDR3 nucleotide sequence: TGTGCCATCAGTGAGTCCGCAGGGAATAATGAAAAACTGTTTTTT. Its translation: CAISESAGNNEKLFF.

This chain connects TRBV7-9 to TRBJ2-7; the match to TRBD1 covers 7 bases. Germline CDR1 reads SEHNR; CDR2 reads FQNEAQ (reference sequence). The V gene end was trimmed by 6 bases and the J gene end by 10 bases; junction bases not matched to a gene: 15. This CDR3 is 14 amino acids long. The CDR3 DNA sequence: TGTGCCAGCAGTCCTACAGGGGCCAACCGTCTCCAGTACTTC. It translates to CASSPTGANRLQYF.

This chain joins TRBV7-9 and TRBJ2-3, with TRBD2 matching 11 bases. CDR3 length: 14 amino acids. Germline loops: CDR1 SEHNR, CDR2 FQNEAQ (reference sequence). J lost 5 bases, V lost 5 bases, and 3 bases had no gene match. In nucleotides, the CDR3 is TGTGCCAGCAGCGCGGGACTAGCGGTAGATACGCAGTATTTT. It specifies CASSAGLAVDTQYF.

This clone has a handful of counts. This chain joins TRBV27 and TRBJ2-7, with 11 bases aligning to TRBD2. Germline CDR1 reads MNHEY; CDR2 reads SMNVEV (reference sequence). CDR3 length equals 14 residues. J lost 3 bases, V lost 3 bases, and 1 base had no gene match. The CDR3 DNA is TGTGCCAGCAGTTTCACTAGCGGGAGCTACGAGCAGTACTTC. Protein sequence: CASSFTSGSYEQYF.

This chain links TRBV29-1 with TRBJ2-3, with 13 bases lining up with TRBD2. This CDR3 comprises 15 residues. With V trimmed by 7 bases and J by 4 bases, 8 bases remained unmatched. Germline V gene data show CDR1 as SQVTM and CDR2 as ANQGSEA. The CDR3 DNA sequence: TGCAGCGCCTTGGGGACTAGCGGGGACGCAGATACGCAGTATTTT. Translation gives CSALGTSGDADTQYF.

V usage is TRBV7-9 and J usage is TRBJ2-5, with D unclear. Trimming removed 2 bases from V and 2 bases from J, with 6 bases in between. The germline gives CDR1 SEHNR, CDR2 FQNEAQ (reference sequence). The CDR3 is 13 amino acids. The CDR3: CASSLRKQETQYF. CDR3 DNA sequence: TGTGCCAGCAGCTTACGGAAACAAGAGACCCAGTACTTC.

The rearrangement joins TRBV24-1 to TRBJ2-1; TRBD2 is a possible D gene (5 bases). Germline-derived CDR1 and CDR2 are KGHDR and SFDVKD. V lost 3 bases and J 7 bases, leaving 6 bases between the germline ends. There are 12 residues in the CDR3. The CDR3 nucleotides are TGTGCCACCAGTGATCTAGCAAATGAGCAGTTCTTC. It translates to CATSDLANEQFF.

The chain employs TRBV2 and TRBJ2-5; D gene ambiguous. The V gene lost 6 bases and the J gene lost 1 base, with 15 bases spanning the gap. Germline CDR1 SNHLY, CDR2 FYNNEI. This CDR3 is built from 15 residues. CDR3 DNA: TGTGCCAGCAGCGCCCGACGGATCCTCCAAGAGACCCAGTACTTC. Residues: CASSARRILQETQYF.